These T cell receptor beta chains were read from a single sample in a study of blood T cell repertoires in COVID-19. TCRdb's copy holds only in-frame clones and misses some; the assay was immunoSEQ multiplex PCR. The sample contains roughly 280,000 clones, roughly 85% of which appear only once. Material for sequencing was peripheral blood. The origin of the receptors is a woman in her seventies with acute or convalescent COVID-19. CDR3s include the opening cysteine and the closing phenylalanine or tryptophan. Each record gives: V gene, J gene, clone size, D gene, CDR3 DNA, CDR3 protein. D genes are given only for firm matches. The size entry is marked missing in some rows and otherwise reads once, few, many or a size class.

v_call: TRBV3-1/TRBV3-2
j_call: TRBJ2-1
clone_size: NA
d_call: NA
cdr3_nt: TGTGCCAGCAGCCCCGGGGGATCCAGCGGGGAGCAGTTCTTC
cdr3_aa: CASSPGGSSGEQFF

v_call: TRBV5-6
j_call: TRBJ2-5
clone_size: NA
d_call: TRBD1
cdr3_nt: TGTGCCAGCAGCCTTCCGACAGGGCAAGAGACCCAGTACTTC
cdr3_aa: CASSLPTGQETQYF

v_call: TRBV2
j_call: TRBJ1-1
clone_size: NA
d_call: NA
cdr3_nt: TGTGCCAGCAATGGACTCGTGAACACTGAAGCTTTCTTT
cdr3_aa: CASNGLVNTEAFF

v_call: TRBV18
j_call: TRBJ1-6
clone_size: NA
d_call: TRBD1
cdr3_nt: TGTGCCAGCTCTCAGACAGGGGGCTGGAATAATTCACCCCTCCACTTT
cdr3_aa: CASSQTGGWNNSPLHF

v_call: TRBV2
j_call: TRBJ1-2
clone_size: NA
d_call: NA
cdr3_nt: TGTGCCAGCAGTGTAAACAGTCGAGGCTACACCTTC
cdr3_aa: CASSVNSRGYTF

v_call: TRBV4-1
j_call: TRBJ2-6
clone_size: NA
d_call: NA
cdr3_nt: TGCGCCAGCAGCCCAGAAGGAGCCCCTGGGGCCAACGTCCTGACTTTC
cdr3_aa: CASSPEGAPGANVLTF

v_call: TRBV7-9
j_call: TRBJ1-1
clone_size: NA
d_call: NA
cdr3_nt: TGTGCCAGCAGCAGCCGCCTGAACACTGAAGCTTTCTTT
cdr3_aa: CASSSRLNTEAFF

v_call: TRBV2
j_call: TRBJ1-1
clone_size: NA
d_call: NA
cdr3_nt: TGTGCCAGCTCGAAACAGCTGAACACTGAAGCTTTCTTT
cdr3_aa: CASSKQLNTEAFF

v_call: TRBV5-4
j_call: TRBJ2-5
clone_size: few
d_call: TRBD2
cdr3_nt: TGTGCCCGCTCTACCGGGCCCGGGGGGGAGACCCAGTACTTC
cdr3_aa: CARSTGPGGETQYF

v_call: TRBV5-1
j_call: TRBJ2-5
clone_size: NA
d_call: TRBD2
cdr3_nt: TGCGCCAGCAGCTTGGCGACTAGCGGGGGGGCTCGCGAGACCCAGTACTTC
cdr3_aa: CASSLATSGGARETQYF

v_call: TRBV5-4
j_call: TRBJ1-5
clone_size: NA
d_call: NA
cdr3_nt: TGTGCCAGCAGCGAACAGGGTAGGGGCAATCAGCCCCAGCATTTT
cdr3_aa: CASSEQGRGNQPQHF

v_call: TRBV7-2
j_call: TRBJ1-1
clone_size: NA
d_call: NA
cdr3_nt: TGTGCCAGCAGCTTAGCGGGGGACAATGAAGCTTTCTTT
cdr3_aa: CASSLAGDNEAFF

v_call: TRBV4-1
j_call: TRBJ1-6
clone_size: once
d_call: NA
cdr3_nt: TGCGCCAGCAGTCTTTGGACAGCGAGCTCCTATAATTCACCCCTCCACTTT
cdr3_aa: CASSLWTASSYNSPLHF

v_call: TRBV18
j_call: TRBJ2-1
clone_size: NA
d_call: TRBD1
cdr3_nt: TGTGCCAGCTCAATTATTGGGACAGGTGGCGATGAGCAGTTCTTC
cdr3_aa: CASSIIGTGGDEQFF

v_call: TRBV5-6
j_call: TRBJ1-2
clone_size: NA
d_call: NA
cdr3_nt: TGTGCCAGCAGCTTATCGGGAAACAACTATGGCTACACCTTC
cdr3_aa: CASSLSGNNYGYTF

v_call: TRBV18
j_call: TRBJ2-7
clone_size: once
d_call: NA
cdr3_nt: TGTGCCAGCTCACCAGGGGCCACTACAGCCTACGAGCAGTACTTC
cdr3_aa: CASSPGATTAYEQYF

v_call: TRBV2
j_call: TRBJ2-3
clone_size: NA
d_call: TRBD1
cdr3_nt: TGTGCCAGCACTGGACAGGGGGTGGATACGCAGTATTTT
cdr3_aa: CASTGQGVDTQYF

v_call: TRBV7-2
j_call: TRBJ2-6
clone_size: NA
d_call: TRBD2
cdr3_nt: TGTGCCAGCAGCTTATCGGGGGGCTCTGGGGCCAACGTCCTGACTTTC
cdr3_aa: CASSLSGGSGANVLTF

v_call: TRBV19
j_call: TRBJ2-3
clone_size: NA
d_call: TRBD2
cdr3_nt: TGTGCCAGTAAGGAGCGGGGGGCAGGAGATACGCAGTATTTT
cdr3_aa: CASKERGAGDTQYF

v_call: TRBV4-2
j_call: TRBJ1-3
clone_size: NA
d_call: NA
cdr3_nt: TGTGCCAGCAGCCAAGGCCCCGCCGCAGGCGGAAACACCATATATTTT
cdr3_aa: CASSQGPAAGGNTIYF

v_call: TRBV12-5
j_call: TRBJ1-1
clone_size: NA
d_call: NA
cdr3_nt: TGTGCTAGTGGTTTGGAACCGGGGAACACTGAAGCTTTCTTT
cdr3_aa: CASGLEPGNTEAFF

v_call: TRBV18
j_call: TRBJ2-2
clone_size: NA
d_call: NA
cdr3_nt: TGTGCCAGCTCACCATCCCGTAACACCGGGGAGCTGTTTTTT
cdr3_aa: CASSPSRNTGELFF